Each of the 19 T cell receptor beta chains below was sequenced from the same sample in a study of T-cell memory formation after mild COVID-19. MiXCR, applied by TCRdb to the 5' RACE reads, yields one record per CDR3 protein. The sample carries about 560,000 distinct CDR3 sequences, roughly 22% recorded once. Source material: PBMCs or a T cell subset sorted from them (not recorded which). Receptor source: an adult woman who had mild COVID-19 (a few samples of this study predate the infection). Cell type and time point are not known.

The table lists this clonotype with a few counts. The DNA of the CDR3 is TGTGCCACCAGTGATGCCGGGACGGGAGATACGCAGTATTTT. Residues: CATSDAGTGDTQYF. V is TRBV24-1 and J is TRBJ2-3; possibly TRBD1 or TRBD2 for D (5 bases each). Germline V CDR1 and CDR2: KGHDR, SFDVKD. CDR3 size: 14 residues. Trimming cost V 3 bases and J 5 bases, with 11 bases left between them.

This chain links TRBV18 with TRBJ1-1; 10 nucleotides line up with TRBD1. The V gene end was trimmed by 4 bases and the J gene end by 4 bases; junction bases not matched to a gene: 6. CDR1 is KGHSH, CDR2 LQKENI, per germline. The CDR3 spans 15 residues. The CDR3 nucleotides read TGTGCCAGCTCACGACAGGGGGCAGGGGCCACTGAAGCTTTCTTT. Its translation: CASSRQGAGATEAFF. The variable domain in full, completed from reference TRBV18 and TRBJ1-1, reads NAGVMQNPRHLVRRRGQEARLRCSPMKGHSHVYWYRQLPEEGLKFMVYLQKENIIDESGMPKERFSAEFPKEGPSILRIQQVVRGDSAAYFCASSRQGAGATEAFFGQGTRLTVV.

The chain links TRBV6-2 or TRBV6-3 to TRBJ1-5; no firm D call. Germline assignment: CDR1 MNHEY and CDR2 SVGEGT. V gave up 2 bases and J gave up 2 bases, with 10 bases separating them. This CDR3 is built from 15 residues. The CDR3 nucleotides are TGTGCCAGCAGTTACGCAGGTATGGGCAATCAGCCCCAGCATTTT. Translating it yields CASSYAGMGNQPQHF.

This clonotype was counted a few times. The genes are TRBV18 and TRBJ2-6; no clear D gene. Germline CDR1 reads KGHSH; CDR2 reads LQKENI. The CDR3 is 18 amino acids. V was trimmed by 4 bases and J by 0 bases, leaving 16 bases between them. The CDR3 loop is CASSLLGSTGSGANVLTF. DNA for the CDR3: TGTGCCAGCTCACTACTGGGCAGTACCGGCTCTGGGGCCAACGTCCTGACTTTC.

This clonotype was recorded at least ten times. V and J are TRBV19 and TRBJ1-1; maybe TRBD1 (5 bases). The ends were cut back, 0 bases at V and 0 bases at J, with 20 bases in the middle. This CDR3 has 19 residues. Germline CDR1 is LNHDA and CDR2 is SQIVND (reference sequence). The DNA of the CDR3 is TGTGCCAGTAGTATAGATCTAGGGGCTATGAGAGGGGTGAACACTGAAGCTTTCTTT. This sequence encodes CASSIDLGAMRGVNTEAFF.

The chain carries TRBV30 and TRBJ1-6; TRBD1 aligns across 7 bases. The CDR3 totals 15 residues. Germline V lookup: CDR1 GTSNPN, CDR2 SVGIG (reference sequence). V lost 2 bases to trimming and J lost 10 bases; unmatched junction nucleotides: 11. CDR3 bases: TGTGCCTGGAGTAAAGGGGGCCTAAGAGAATCACCCCTCCACTTT. The encoded protein is CAWSKGGLRESPLHF.

In this sample, this clonotype turned up a few times. The chain is built from TRBV10-3 and TRBJ1-3; TRBD1 matches 8 bases. CDR1 is ENHRY and CDR2 is SYGVKD in the germline V gene. The J segment lost 4 bases and the V segment lost 3 bases, leaving 8 bases of the junction unmatched. CDR3 length: 16 residues. DNA of the CDR3: TGTGCCATCAGTGATAAGGCCAGGGGGCGAGGAAACACCATATATTTT. Translated: CAISDKARGRGNTIYF.

The chain employs TRBV4-2 and TRBJ2-5; 8 bases align to TRBD2. Germline-derived CDR1 and CDR2 are LGHNA and YNFKEQ. This CDR3 comprises 16 residues. The trim removed 0 bases at V and 1 base at J, leaving 4 bases unmatched. CDR3 nucleotides: TGTGCCAGCAGCCAAGAGGCTAGCGGGCTCCAAGAGACCCAGTACTTC. It translates to CASSQEASGLQETQYF.

This clonotype was seen ten or more times. For the CDR3, the DNA is TGCAGCGTTGTTCTGGGGGCAGACATTCAGTACTTC. Residues: CSVVLGADIQYF. The chain recombines TRBV29-1 with TRBJ2-4; TRBD1 is a possible D gene (6 bases). The CDR3 consists of 12 residues. V lost 4 bases and J 8 bases, leaving 12 bases between the germline ends. The germline gives CDR1 SQVTM, CDR2 ANQGSEA.

This clonotype occurred a few times. The rearrangement links TRBV7-2 to TRBJ1-2; a possible D gene is TRBD1 (5 bases). This CDR3 region has 13 residues. Germline V gives CDR1 SGHTA, CDR2 FQGNSA. V gave up 3 bases and J gave up 5 bases, with 10 bases separating them. CDR3 sequence: CASSFRAAYGYTF. The CDR3 DNA is TGTGCCAGCAGCTTCAGGGCCGCATATGGCTACACCTTC.

This chain links TRBV4-1 with TRBJ2-1; D might be TRBD1 or TRBD2, each matching 5 bases. Trimming took off 1 base at V and 3 bases at J, with 10 bases between the two ends. The CDR3 covers 15 residues. Germline CDR1 MGHRA, CDR2 YSYEKL. The CDR3 DNA reads as TGCGCCAGCAGCCAAGCACTGGGGGACTACAATGAGCAGTTCTTC. This encodes CASSQALGDYNEQFF.

DNA for the CDR3: TGTGCCAGCAGGACTAGCGGGACGACCTACGAGCAGTACTTC. It specifies CASRTSGTTYEQYF. The J gene is TRBJ2-7, the V gene TRBV7-2; 11 bases align to TRBD2. The length of the CDR3 is 14 residues. Germline V gives CDR1 SGHTA, CDR2 FQGNSA. V lost 6 bases, J lost 2 bases, and 3 bases stayed unmatched.

This clonotype was found many times. This chain connects TRBV5-1 to TRBJ2-3; D ambiguous. In germline, CDR1 is SGHRS, CDR2 YFSETQ. Trimming stripped 0 bases from V and 4 bases from J, with 6 bases between. The CDR3 consists of 13 residues. This CDR3 is CASSLGSPDTQYF. CDR3 in DNA: TGCGCCAGCAGCTTGGGCAGCCCAGATACGCAGTATTTT.

This clonotype has only a few counts. The V gene is TRBV20-1, the J gene TRBJ2-7; maybe TRBD2 (6 bases). This CDR3 has 14 residues. From germline, CDR1 is DFQATT and CDR2 SNEGSKA (reference sequence). V was trimmed by 6 bases and J by 6 bases, leaving 21 bases between them. The CDR3 region is CSAQTGTALLEQYF. DNA of the CDR3: TGCAGTGCCCAGACCGGGACTGCGCTACTCGAGCAGTACTTC.

This clonotype was counted a few times. J is TRBJ1-2 and V is TRBV20-1; no clear D gene. Germline V gene sequence: CDR1 DFQATT, CDR2 SNEGSKA (reference sequence). V lost 5 bases and J 5 bases, leaving 12 bases between the germline ends. This CDR3 spans 12 amino acids. The CDR3 sequence: CSAPHPRYGYTF. CDR3 DNA: TGCAGTGCTCCGCACCCGCGGTATGGCTACACCTTC.

This clonotype was seen more than once but under ten times. The chain has TRBV7-2 and TRBJ2-3; 13 bases map to TRBD2. With 5 bases clipped from V and 8 bases from J, the junction kept 22 bases outside the gene matches. CDR1 and CDR2 from the germline V gene are SGHTA and FQGNSA. The CDR3 has 20 residues. CDR3 in DNA: TGTGCCAGCAGCAACCGAGTGGGGACTAGCGGGACTCATCATTCGGCTACGCAGTATTTT. This sequence encodes CASSNRVGTSGTHHSATQYF.

In its sample, this clonotype was seen many times. For the CDR3, the DNA is TGTGCCACCAGTGATCCGCTAGCGGGCTCCTACAATGAGCAGTTCTTC. Its translation: CATSDPLAGSYNEQFF. The chain recombines TRBV24-1 with TRBJ2-1; TRBD2 matches 8 bases. J was trimmed by 0 bases and V by 3 bases; bases with no gene match: 3. This CDR3 has 16 amino acids. Looked up from germline, CDR1 is KGHDR and CDR2 is SFDVKD.

The chain links TRBV6-1 to TRBJ1-5; possible D gene TRBD1, 5 bases. CDR3 size: 14 residues. The ends were cut back, 8 bases at V and 3 bases at J, with 14 bases in the middle. Germline V lookup: CDR1 MNHNS, CDR2 SASEGT. The CDR3 protein is CASLLGGPNQPQHF. For the CDR3, the DNA is TGTGCCAGCCTCCTTGGGGGTCCCAATCAGCCCCAGCATTTT.

This clonotype was detected a few times. The V and J genes are TRBV6-1 and TRBJ1-4; D is ambiguous. Trimming took 7 bases from V and 3 from J, leaving 15 bases between them. This CDR3 has 15 amino acids. Germline values: CDR1 MNHNS, CDR2 SASEGT. CDR3 nucleotides: TGTGCCAGCATTCAGTGGTTTGGGGCTAATGAAAAACTGTTTTTT. This sequence encodes CASIQWFGANEKLFF.